The rows below give T cell receptor beta chains drawn from one sample of a study of glioma-infiltrating T cells. MiXCR was run by TCRdb on the multiplex PCR reads, yielding one entry per CDR3 protein. The sample lists roughly 190,000 distinct CDR3 sequences, 32% occurring once. What was sequenced was glioma tissue, nonneoplastic brain tissue, or PBMCs (not recorded which). These receptors were taken from a human donor with low-grade glioma or glioblastoma, undergoing nonglioma brain surgery, or in good health (not recorded which). Each CDR3 is given with its conserved first and last residue. The order of the fields is CDR3 protein, CDR3 DNA, J gene, clone size, D gene, V gene. A D gene is named only where the DNA matches it firmly. Size tells how often a clone was seen (once, few, many) or the class of an expanded clone, and some rows leave it out.

CDR3 protein: CASSVTGTGELPTF; CDR3 DNA: TGTGCCAGCAGTGTAACTGGAACCGGGGAGCTGCCCACCTTT; J gene: TRBJ2-2; clone size: .; D gene: .; V gene: TRBV25-1
CDR3 protein: CASRSRVGIHEQYF; CDR3 DNA: TGTGCCAGTAGGTCCCGGGTCGGAATCCACGAGCAGTACTTC; J gene: TRBJ2-7; clone size: few; D gene: .; V gene: TRBV19
CDR3 protein: CASSLALGGTEAFF; CDR3 DNA: TGCGCCAGCAGCTTGGCCCTAGGGGGCACTGAAGCTTTCTTT; J gene: TRBJ1-1; clone size: many; D gene: .; V gene: TRBV5-1
CDR3 protein: CASSPRILLSGNTIYF; CDR3 DNA: TGTGCCAGCAGCCCCCGGATCTTACTCTCTGGAAACACCATATATTTT; J gene: TRBJ1-3; clone size: many; D gene: .; V gene: TRBV7-6
CDR3 protein: CASRPSGTRFMFF; CDR3 DNA: TGTGCCAGCAGGCCGTCCGGGACTCGTTTCATGTTCTTC; J gene: TRBJ2-1; clone size: many; D gene: .; V gene: TRBV27
CDR3 protein: CASSTGLDGEQYF; CDR3 DNA: TGTGCCAGTAGTACCGGACTAGACGGCGAGCAGTACTTC; J gene: TRBJ2-7; clone size: .; D gene: TRBD2; V gene: TRBV19
CDR3 protein: CASRHQGTGGSYEQYF; CDR3 DNA: TGTGCCAGCAGACACCAAGGGACAGGGGGGTCCTACGAGCAGTACTTC; J gene: TRBJ2-7; clone size: .; D gene: TRBD1; V gene: TRBV3-1
CDR3 protein: CASSLTSGMYNEQFF; CDR3 DNA: TGTGCCAGCAGCCTTACGAGCGGGATGTACAATGAGCAGTTCTTC; J gene: TRBJ2-1; clone size: many; D gene: TRBD2; V gene: TRBV7-2
CDR3 protein: CASSPHMSGSLKEQFF; CDR3 DNA: TGCGCCAGCAGCCCACACATGAGCGGGAGTTTGAAGGAGCAGTTCTTC; J gene: TRBJ2-1; clone size: many; D gene: TRBD2; V gene: TRBV4-1
CDR3 protein: CATSDLLPGTDTQYF; CDR3 DNA: TGTGCCACCAGTGATTTGCTACCGGGCACAGATACGCAGTATTTT; J gene: TRBJ2-3; clone size: many; D gene: .; V gene: TRBV24-1
CDR3 protein: CASSLGGGGQGNQPQHF; CDR3 DNA: TGTGCCAGCAGCTTAGGTGGGGGTGGGCAAGGCAATCAGCCCCAGCATTTT; J gene: TRBJ1-5; clone size: many; D gene: .; V gene: TRBV7-2
CDR3 protein: CTCLGLAGKETQYF; CDR3 DNA: TGTACCTGCTTGGGACTAGCGGGAAAAGAGACCCAGTACTTC; J gene: TRBJ2-5; clone size: .; D gene: TRBD2; V gene: TRBV6-5
CDR3 protein: CASSLGWGTNTEAFF; CDR3 DNA: TGCGCCAGCAGCTTGGGGTGGGGGACGAACACTGAAGCTTTCTTT; J gene: TRBJ1-1; clone size: many; D gene: .; V gene: TRBV5-1
CDR3 protein: CAIAQGVNTEAFF; CDR3 DNA: TGTGCCATCGCCCAGGGCGTTAACACTGAAGCTTTCTTT; J gene: TRBJ1-1; clone size: many; D gene: .; V gene: TRBV6-4
CDR3 protein: CASSTYRGGGTEAFF; CDR3 DNA: TGTGCCAGCAGCACCTATAGGGGGGGCGGAACTGAAGCTTTCTTT; J gene: TRBJ1-1; clone size: many; D gene: .; V gene: TRBV5-4
CDR3 protein: CASSYGGYNTEAFF; CDR3 DNA: TGTGCCAGCAGTTACGGGGGGTATAACACTGAAGCTTTCTTT; J gene: TRBJ1-1; clone size: many; D gene: .; V gene: TRBV6-5
CDR3 protein: CSARDRSRGSYNQPQHF; CDR3 DNA: TGCAGTGCTAGAGATCGTTCTCGTGGCAGTTACAATCAGCCCCAGCATTTT; J gene: TRBJ1-5; clone size: many; D gene: .; V gene: TRBV20-1
CDR3 protein: CASSPRAGAPDTQYF; CDR3 DNA: TGTGCCAGCAGCCCCCGAGCGGGAGCCCCAGATACGCAGTATTTT; J gene: TRBJ2-3; clone size: many; D gene: TRBD2; V gene: TRBV3-1
CDR3 protein: CASRIGQGMGTQYF; CDR3 DNA: TGTGCCAGCAGAATAGGACAGGGGATGGGGACCCAGTACTTC; J gene: TRBJ2-5; clone size: .; D gene: TRBD1; V gene: TRBV27
CDR3 protein: CASSPGLAGPTDTQYF; CDR3 DNA: TGTGCCAGCAGCCCCGGACTAGCGGGACCCACAGATACGCAGTATTTT; J gene: TRBJ2-3; clone size: few; D gene: TRBD2; V gene: TRBV5-4
CDR3 protein: CASSLCGRAADTQYF; CDR3 DNA: TGTGCCAGCAGCTTGTGCGGGAGGGCCGCAGATACGCAGTATTTT; J gene: TRBJ2-3; clone size: .; D gene: TRBD2; V gene: TRBV5-4
CDR3 protein: CASTTADGGQPQHF; CDR3 DNA: TGTGCCAGCACAACCGCGGACGGAGGGCAGCCCCAGCATTTT; J gene: TRBJ1-5; clone size: many; D gene: .; V gene: TRBV27
CDR3 protein: CASSPSQTGEKLFF; CDR3 DNA: TGTGCCAGCAGCCCCTCCCAGACGGGTGAAAAACTGTTTTTT; J gene: TRBJ1-4; clone size: .; D gene: .; V gene: TRBV3-1
CDR3 protein: CSVQNTDTQYF; CDR3 DNA: TGCAGCGTCCAAAACACAGATACGCAGTATTTT; J gene: TRBJ2-3; clone size: .; D gene: .; V gene: TRBV20-1
CDR3 protein: CASSITLAGVYEQYF; CDR3 DNA: TGTGCCAGTAGTATCACACTAGCGGGAGTCTACGAGCAGTACTTC; J gene: TRBJ2-7; clone size: .; D gene: TRBD2; V gene: TRBV19
CDR3 protein: CASRKSTTRLYEQYF; CDR3 DNA: TGTGCCAGCAGAAAGTCGACTACCCGCCTATACGAGCAGTACTTC; J gene: TRBJ2-7; clone size: few; D gene: .; V gene: TRBV7-4
CDR3 protein: CASSTDGHNSPLDF; CDR3 DNA: TGTGCCAGCTCAACTGACGGGCATAATTCACCCCTAGACTTT; J gene: TRBJ1-6; clone size: once; D gene: .; V gene: TRBV18
CDR3 protein: CASSYGDRENTEAFF; CDR3 DNA: TGTGCCAGCAGCTACGGGGACAGGGAGAACACTGAAGCTTTCTTT; J gene: TRBJ1-1; clone size: .; D gene: TRBD1; V gene: TRBV5-4
CDR3 protein: CASSQLAGRTSYEQYF; CDR3 DNA: TGCGCCAGCAGCCAACTAGCGGGAAGAACCTCCTACGAGCAGTACTTC; J gene: TRBJ2-7; clone size: .; D gene: TRBD2; V gene: TRBV4-1
CDR3 protein: CSAPSGSNTYEQYF; CDR3 DNA: TGCAGTGCACCATCCGGGAGTAACACCTACGAGCAGTACTTC; J gene: TRBJ2-7; clone size: many; D gene: .; V gene: TRBV20-1
CDR3 protein: CASVGRNYEQYF; CDR3 DNA: TGTGCCAGTGTCGGACGGAACTACGAGCAGTACTTC; J gene: TRBJ2-7; clone size: many; D gene: .; V gene: TRBV27
CDR3 protein: CASSALTGSGANVLTF; CDR3 DNA: TGTGCCAGCAGCGCCCTCACAGGGTCCGGGGCCAACGTCCTGACTTTC; J gene: TRBJ2-6; clone size: .; D gene: .; V gene: TRBV5-5
CDR3 protein: CSVEYVSNEQFF; CDR3 DNA: TGCAGCGTTGAGTATGTGTCTAATGAGCAGTTCTTC; J gene: TRBJ2-1; clone size: many; D gene: .; V gene: TRBV29-1
CDR3 protein: CSAIRTGTQETQYF; CDR3 DNA: TGCAGTGCAATAAGGACTGGAACACAAGAGACCCAGTACTTC; J gene: TRBJ2-5; clone size: many; D gene: .; V gene: TRBV20-1
CDR3 protein: CAWRTSSSDTQYF; CDR3 DNA: TGTGCCTGGAGGACTAGCTCGTCAGATACGCAGTATTTT; J gene: TRBJ2-3; clone size: .; D gene: TRBD2; V gene: TRBV30
CDR3 protein: CATVSVKDSISGANVLTF; CDR3 DNA: TGTGCCACCGTCTCAGTGAAGGACTCGATCTCTGGGGCCAACGTCCTGACTTTC; J gene: TRBJ2-6; clone size: many; D gene: .; V gene: TRBV28
CDR3 protein: CASSSSGQGGNEQFF; CDR3 DNA: TGTGCCAGCAGCTCCTCGGGACAGGGGGGGAATGAGCAGTTCTTC; J gene: TRBJ2-1; clone size: many; D gene: TRBD1; V gene: TRBV7-9
CDR3 protein: CASSRGITGELFF; CDR3 DNA: TGTGCCAGTAGTAGAGGAATCACCGGGGAGCTGTTTTTT; J gene: TRBJ2-2; clone size: few; D gene: .; V gene: TRBV19
CDR3 protein: CASSSYGSEQETQYF; CDR3 DNA: TGTGCCAGCAGTTCGTACGGGTCTGAGCAAGAGACCCAGTACTTC; J gene: TRBJ2-5; clone size: many; D gene: .; V gene: TRBV6-1
CDR3 protein: CASRITGYSTDTQYF; CDR3 DNA: TGTGCCAGCAGGATAACGGGATATAGCACAGATACGCAGTATTTT; J gene: TRBJ2-3; clone size: many; D gene: .; V gene: TRBV6-1
CDR3 protein: CAWSVSSAYNEQFF; CDR3 DNA: TGTGCCTGGAGTGTCAGCTCCGCGTACAATGAGCAGTTCTTC; J gene: TRBJ2-1; clone size: few; D gene: .; V gene: TRBV30